This entry describes one T cell receptor (beta chain). Its antigen is unknown. Germline CDR1 SGHTS, CDR2 YDEGEE. This CDR3 region has 18 residues. V lost 0 bases and J lost 4; bases outside the gene matches: 11. The data are from a study of cytomegalovirus exposure and HLA in healthy donors. Whole-study results and caveats: Other equally common chains were less clonally expanded than HLA-associated TCR beta chains, a later analysis showed.

PCR employed 60 Vbeta and 13 Jbeta primers. Profiling relied on immunoSEQ multiplex PCR, and the TCRdb table lists in-frame clones only, not all of them. The sample holds some 120,000 clones, approximately 80% seen once. The material sequenced was PBMCs. This TCR was recovered from a human donor in good health. The chain joins TRBV5-8 to TRBJ2-1; 9 bases are a match to TRBD2. This CDR3 is CASSLDFSGLASYNEQFF. The CDR3, as DNA: TGTGCCAGCAGCTTGGACTTCTCGGGACTAGCATCTTACAATGAGCAGTTCTTC.